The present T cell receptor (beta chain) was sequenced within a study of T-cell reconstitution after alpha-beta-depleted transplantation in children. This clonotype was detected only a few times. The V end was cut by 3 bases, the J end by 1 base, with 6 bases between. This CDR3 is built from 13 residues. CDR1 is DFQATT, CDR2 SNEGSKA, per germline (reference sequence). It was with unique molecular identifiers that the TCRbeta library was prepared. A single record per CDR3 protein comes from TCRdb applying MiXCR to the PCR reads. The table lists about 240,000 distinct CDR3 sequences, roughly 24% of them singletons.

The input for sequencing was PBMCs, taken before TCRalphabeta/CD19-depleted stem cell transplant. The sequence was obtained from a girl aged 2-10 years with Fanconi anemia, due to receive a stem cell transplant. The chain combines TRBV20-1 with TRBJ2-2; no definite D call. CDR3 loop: CSASLENTGELFF. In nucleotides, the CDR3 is TGCAGTGCTAGTTTAGAGAACACCGGGGAGCTGTTTTTT.